The 12 T cell receptor beta chains listed next were all sequenced from one sample in a study of molecular identifiers for immune sequencing clone quantification. Each CDR3 protein is one row after TCRdb ran MiXCR on the PCR reads. The table includes under 650,000 distinct CDR3 sequences, about 20% detected once. The material sequenced was naive CD8+ T cells from blood, with Jurkat cell RNA spiked in. Regarding subset: FACS-sorted CD8+CD4-CCR7+CD45RA+ naive T cells. The origin of the receptors is a human donor in good health. Some libraries in this study had Jurkat cell RNA spiked in.

In this sample, this clonotype turned up a few times. The chain uses TRBV27 and TRBJ2-3; TRBD2 aligns across 9 bases. The CDR3 contains 15 residues. The V segment lost 6 bases and the J segment 4 bases; nucleotides outside the gene matches: 8. Germline assignment: CDR1 MNHEY and CDR2 SMNVEV (reference sequence). The CDR3 here is CASSPAGGGPDTQYF. DNA of the CDR3: TGTGCCAGCAGCCCAGCGGGAGGAGGCCCAGATACGCAGTATTTT.

This clonotype was picked up many times. The V and J genes are TRBV7-9 and TRBJ2-7; tentatively, D is TRBD1 or TRBD2 (5 bases each). Trimming took 11 bases from V and 3 from J, leaving 23 bases between them. This CDR3 region has 15 residues. Looked up from germline, CDR1 is SEHNR and CDR2 is FQNEAQ (reference sequence). The CDR3 sequence is CASRGERERHYEQYF. CDR3 nucleotides: TGTGCCTCAAGAGGGGAGAGGGAGAGGCACTACGAGCAGTACTTC.

This clonotype was seen ten or more times. This chain joins TRBV29-1 and TRBJ2-4, with 9 positions matching TRBD1. From germline, CDR1 is SQVTM and CDR2 ANQGSEA. The CDR3 runs 14 residues. With 8 bases clipped from V and 0 bases from J, the junction kept 5 bases outside the gene matches. CDR3 sequence reads: CSRGQGAAKNIQYF. In DNA form, the CDR3 reads TGCAGCCGGGGACAGGGAGCAGCCAAAAACATTCAGTACTTC.

This clonotype was seen a handful of times. This chain connects TRBV11-2 to TRBJ2-7, with D perhaps TRBD1 or TRBD2 (5 bases each). This CDR3 spans 15 amino acids. V gave up 1 base and J gave up 2 bases, with 12 bases separating them. Germline V gene sequence: CDR1 SGHAT, CDR2 FQNNGV. The CDR3 region has the DNA TGTGCCAGCAGCTTAGGTGGGGGAAGAACCTACGAGCAGTACTTC. It is translated as CASSLGGGRTYEQYF.

In its sample, this clonotype was seen many times. The chain combines TRBV20-1 with TRBJ2-3, with 7 bases fitting TRBD1. V lost 6 bases, J lost 5 bases, and 11 bases stayed unmatched. In germline, CDR1 is DFQATT, CDR2 SNEGSKA (reference sequence). The CDR3 totals 14 residues. CDR3 protein: CSAVLQGWVDTQYF. DNA for the CDR3: TGCAGTGCCGTCCTACAGGGGTGGGTAGATACGCAGTATTTT.

This clonotype was observed many times. The chain combines TRBV4-3 with TRBJ2-7; D ambiguous. Germline V gene sequence: CDR1 LGHNA, CDR2 YSLEER. V lost 0 bases and J 3 bases, leaving 9 bases between the germline ends. The CDR3 length is 14 residues. CDR3 residues: CASSQDRAGYEQYF. As DNA, the CDR3 is TGCGCCAGCAGCCAAGATCGCGCCGGCTACGAGCAGTACTTC.

Ten or more counts support this clonotype. The genes are TRBV12-3 or TRBV12-4 and TRBJ2-3; D may be TRBD2 (6 bases). The CDR3 consists of 18 residues. Trimming took off 2 bases at V and 5 bases at J, with 23 bases between the two ends. The CDR3 sequence: CASSLIMEGLWRVDTQYF. CDR3 DNA sequence: TGTGCCAGCAGTTTAATCATGGAGGGTTTGTGGCGCGTAGATACGCAGTATTTT.

Comments on this clonotype: Since no conserved phenylalanine or tryptophan closes the CDR3, a read error is the likely cause. V gene TRBV25-1 combines with J gene TRBJ2-6; possible D gene TRBD1, 7 bases. CDR1 and CDR2 from the germline V gene are MGHDK and SYGVNS. The V end lost 9 bases, the J end lost 0 bases, and 21 bases lay between the germline ends. The CDR3 runs to 18 residues. The CDR3 loop reads CARTNRGTELSGANVLTS. CDR3 coding DNA: TGTGCCAGGACCAACCGCGGGACAGAACTCTCTGGGGCCAACGTCCTGACTTCC.

In this sample, this clonotype turned up many times. V is TRBV13 and J is TRBJ2-2; D is perhaps TRBD1 (6 bases). The length of the CDR3 is 14 residues. Trimming shortened V by 6 bases and J by 2 bases, and 10 bases separated the two germline ends. CDR1 PRHDT and CDR2 FYEKMQ come from the germline V gene (reference sequence). In DNA form, the CDR3 reads TGTGCCAGCAGAGCGACAGGCAACACCGGGGAGCTGTTTTTT. This codes for CASRATGNTGELFF. The whole variable domain, filled in from reference TRBV13 and TRBJ2-2, reads AAGVIQSPRHLIKEKRETATLKCYPIPRHDTVYWYQQGPGQDPQFLISFYEKMQSDKGSIPDRFSAQQFSDYHSELNMSSLELGDSALYFCASRATGNTGELFFGEGSRLTVL.

To note about this clonotype: Here the CDR3 omits its conserved ending phenylalanine or tryptophan, so a read error is the likely source. V is TRBV28 and J is TRBJ2-7; D unclear. The CDR3 runs 14 residues. V was trimmed by 7 bases and J by 0 bases, leaving 13 bases between them. CDR1 and CDR2 from the germline V gene are MDHEN and SYDVKM. In nucleotides, the CDR3 is TGTGCCAGCACCAGTCACCCCCCCTCCTACGAGCAGTACTCC. This codes for CASTSHPPSYEQYS.

The table lists this clonotype with a few counts. This rearrangement joins TRBV12-3 or TRBV12-4 to TRBJ2-3; D is tentatively TRBD1 or TRBD2 (5 bases each). The CDR3 consists of 16 residues. V dropped 2 bases and J dropped 4 bases, with 16 bases sitting between them. The CDR3 loop is CASSLIRPSGPDTQYF. The CDR3, as DNA: TGTGCCAGCAGTTTAATTCGGCCTTCGGGGCCAGATACGCAGTATTTT.

This clonotype was counted at least ten times. The rearrangement joins TRBV20-1 to TRBJ2-7; D possibly corresponds to TRBD1 (6 bases). The CDR3 consists of 13 residues. Trimming stripped 4 bases from V and 5 bases from J, with 15 bases between. Germline V CDR1 and CDR2: DFQATT, SNEGSKA (reference sequence). The CDR3 region is CSAKPLGANEQYF. CDR3 nucleotides: TGCAGTGCTAAGCCCCTGGGGGCGAACGAGCAGTACTTC.